These 21 T cell receptor beta chains were sequenced from one sample in a study of blood T cell repertoires in COVID-19. The data were produced by immunoSEQ multiplex PCR, yet TCRdb's version contains in-frame clones alone and is incomplete. This table has hundreds of thousands of clones, around 90% appearing once. The sample consisted of peripheral blood. Receptor source: a man between 65 and 85 years old with acute or convalescent COVID-19.

The V gene is TRBV6-1, the J gene TRBJ2-1, with D maybe TRBD2 (5 bases). CDR1 and CDR2 (germline): MNHNS, SASEGT. Deletions cut 5 bases from V and 8 bases from J, with 13 bases between. The CDR3 loop spans 13 amino acids. CDR3 sequence reads: CASSYSGLDEQFF. CDR3 coding DNA: TGTGCCAGCAGTTATTCGGGGTTGGATGAGCAGTTCTTC.

The V call is TRBV7-2, the J call TRBJ2-7; 10 positions match TRBD1. J lost 4 bases, V lost 1 base, and 4 bases had no gene match. The CDR3 runs 15 residues. Germline assignment: CDR1 SGHTA and CDR2 FQGNSA. The CDR3 region has the DNA TGTGCCAGCAGCTTAGAAGGGACAGGGGTTTACGAGCAGTACTTC. It yields the protein CASSLEGTGVYEQYF.

The rearrangement links TRBV28 to TRBJ2-5; D is undetermined. This CDR3 has 12 amino acids. V shed 6 bases and J shed 2 bases, with 7 bases lying between them. Germline values: CDR1 MDHEN, CDR2 SYDVKM. The CDR3 DNA sequence: TGTGCCAGCAGCCAGTCACAAGAGACCCAGTACTTC. Amino acid sequence: CASSQSQETQYF.

The genes are TRBV2 and TRBJ2-7, with a tentative D call TRBD1 (5 bases). This CDR3 is 13 amino acids long. Germline CDR1 SNHLY, CDR2 FYNNEI. Trimming cost V 10 bases and J 3 bases, with 16 bases left between them. CDR3 sequence: CATSVGRVYEQYF. In nucleotides, the CDR3 is TGTGCCACCTCCGTGGGCAGGGTCTACGAGCAGTACTTC. Combining the CDR3 with reference TRBV2 and TRBJ2-7 gives the whole variable domain EPEVTQTPSHQVTQMGQEVILRCVPISNHLYFYWYRQILGQKVEFLVSFYNNEISEKSEIFDDQFSVERPDGSNFTLKIRSTKLEDSAMYFCATSVGRVYEQYFGPGTRLTVT.

The chain has TRBV5-1 and TRBJ2-2, with TRBD2 matching 8 bases. The CDR3 has 16 residues. Germline CDR1 SGHRS, CDR2 YFSETQ. V lost 4 bases, J lost 1 base, and 6 bases stayed unmatched. The CDR3 sequence is CASSLFAGGNTGELFF. As DNA, the CDR3 is TGCGCCAGCAGCCTCTTCGCGGGAGGGAACACCGGGGAGCTGTTTTTT.

The chain carries TRBV5-4 and TRBJ2-3, with TRBD2 matching 11 bases. CDR3 length: 16 residues. Per germline, CDR1 SGHNT and CDR2 YYREEE (reference sequence). The junction had 7 bases not matched to a gene; V was cut back by 3 bases and J by 4 bases. The CDR3, as DNA: TGTGCCAGCAGCTCCGTGGGGACTAGCGGTTCAGATACGCAGTATTTT. It translates to CASSSVGTSGSDTQYF.

This clone was observed a few times. The V and J genes are TRBV6-1 and TRBJ1-2, with D unclear. Trimming left V 0 bases short and J 4 bases short, with 9 bases between. From germline, CDR1 is MNHNS and CDR2 SASEGT. The CDR3 runs 14 residues. CDR3: CASSEATRVYGYTF. DNA of the CDR3: TGTGCCAGCAGTGAAGCGACTCGGGTCTATGGCTACACCTTC.

The chain employs TRBV27 and TRBJ1-6; no firm D call. The CDR3 has 17 residues. Germline V gene sequence: CDR1 MNHEY, CDR2 SMNVEV (reference sequence). Trimming took off 2 bases at V and 0 bases at J, with 11 bases between the two ends. DNA for the CDR3: TGTGCCAGCAGTTTAGAGCCGGGAAGCTCCTATAATTCACCCCTCCACTTT. Translating it yields CASSLEPGSSYNSPLHF.

The genes are TRBV6-6 and TRBJ1-5; 9 positions agree with TRBD1. The J segment lost 3 bases and the V segment lost 6 bases, leaving 6 bases of the junction unmatched. Germline CDR1 is MNHNY and CDR2 is SVGAGI (reference sequence). The CDR3 contains 15 residues. The CDR3: CASSLDRGYNQPQHF. The CDR3 nucleotides read TGTGCCAGCAGCCTAGACAGGGGGTACAATCAGCCCCAGCATTTT.

The genes are TRBV28 and TRBJ2-3, with a possible D match to TRBD1 (6 bases). Germline CDR1 and CDR2: MDHEN and SYDVKM. The ends were cut back, 3 bases at V and 0 bases at J, with 22 bases in the middle. The CDR3 consists of 19 residues. The CDR3 DNA is TGTGCCAGCAGTTTCTCCGTCATAGATGGGGGCACGAGCACAGATACGCAGTATTTT. Translated, it gives CASSFSVIDGGTSTDTQYF.

The CDR3 nucleotides are TGTGCCAGCTCACCAGCGACAGGGGGCGGTGATGGCTACACCTTC. Protein product: CASSPATGGGDGYTF. The gene calls are TRBV18 and TRBJ1-2; 10 positions agree with TRBD1. J lost 6 bases, V lost 2 bases, and 6 bases had no gene match. Germline values: CDR1 KGHSH, CDR2 LQKENI. The CDR3 has 15 residues.

The rearrangement links TRBV19 to TRBJ2-1, with TRBD2 matching 8 bases. CDR1 and CDR2 from the germline V gene are LNHDA and SQIVND (reference sequence). The CDR3 is 16 residues long. J gave up 6 bases and V 5 bases, and 12 bases lay outside the gene matches. CDR3 bases: TGTGCCAGTAGTCTCTCCGGGACTAGTACCCCCAATGAGCAGTTCTTC. Its translation is CASSLSGTSTPNEQFF.

The V gene is TRBV28, the J gene TRBJ1-1; weak D call: TRBD1 (6 bases). V lost 6 bases to trimming and J lost 4 bases, with 15 bases between them. The CDR3 consists of 14 residues. Germline assignment: CDR1 MDHEN and CDR2 SYDVKM. CDR3 in amino acids: CASSSTGFVTEAFF. The CDR3 bases are TGTGCCAGCAGCTCAACAGGGTTTGTCACTGAAGCTTTCTTT.

CDR3 residues: CASRTSGPTQQFF. Written as DNA, the CDR3 is TGCGCCAGCCGGACTAGCGGACCGACACAGCAGTTCTTC. V usage is TRBV10-2 and J usage is TRBJ2-1, with 10 bases matching TRBD2. Germline V gives CDR1 WSHSY, CDR2 SAAADI. The CDR3 has 13 residues. V lost 8 bases, J lost 11 bases, and 9 bases stayed unmatched.

The rearrangement joins TRBV2 to TRBJ2-1; the D gene is possibly TRBD1 (5 bases). Germline V gives CDR1 SNHLY, CDR2 FYNNEI. With 7 bases removed from V and 1 base from J, the gap between germline ends came to 11 bases. The CDR3 covers 14 residues. The CDR3 bases are TGTGCCAGCATGCAGGGTTTGTCCTACAATGAGCAGTTCTTC. As protein: CASMQGLSYNEQFF.

The sample holds a few counts of this clone. The chain links TRBV2 to TRBJ2-5; D is perhaps TRBD2 (5 bases). There are 12 residues in the CDR3. Germline loops: CDR1 SNHLY, CDR2 FYNNEI. Trimming removed 5 bases at V and 4 bases at J, with 8 bases between. CDR3 nucleotide sequence: TGTGCCAGCAGTTTAGAGGGAGAGACCCAGTACTTC. It translates to CASSLEGETQYF.

The V call is TRBV4-1, the J call TRBJ1-6; 7 nucleotides align to TRBD1. This CDR3 region has 17 residues. The V gene end was trimmed by 0 bases and the J gene end by 0 bases; junction bases not matched to a gene: 2. Germline V gene data show CDR1 as MGHRA and CDR2 as YSYEKL. CDR3 nucleotide sequence: TGCGCCAGCAGCCAAGACTCAGGGGGCTCCTATAATTCACCCCTCCACTTT. This sequence encodes CASSQDSGGSYNSPLHF.

The chain combines TRBV6-5 with TRBJ2-2; D uncertain. The CDR3 length is 13 residues. From germline, CDR1 is MNHEY and CDR2 SVGAGI. V lost 6 bases, J lost 5 bases, and 10 bases lay in between. The CDR3 loop reads CASRRIRTGELFF. For the CDR3, the DNA is TGTGCCAGCAGACGCATACGGACCGGGGAGCTGTTTTTT.

This clone was seen only once. The V gene is TRBV19, the J gene TRBJ2-2; weak D call: TRBD1 (6 bases). The CDR3 loop spans 13 amino acids. CDR1 is LNHDA and CDR2 is SQIVND in the germline V gene (reference sequence). V lost 8 bases and J 6 bases, leaving 13 bases between the germline ends. The CDR3 loop is CASHNRDSGELFF. The CDR3 DNA reads as TGTGCCAGTCACAACAGGGATTCCGGGGAGCTGTTTTTT.

V usage is TRBV5-1 and J usage is TRBJ2-3; weak D call: TRBD2 (5 bases). CDR3 length: 13 amino acids. Per the germline V gene, CDR1 is SGHRS and CDR2 is YFSETQ. Trimming cost V 6 bases and J 4 bases, with 12 bases left between them. This CDR3 reads CASIPPGADTQYF. The CDR3 nucleotides are TGCGCCAGCATCCCCCCCGGGGCAGATACGCAGTATTTT.

The chain joins TRBV7-9 to TRBJ2-1, with TRBD1 matching 8 bases. The V gene end was trimmed by 3 bases and the J gene end by 2 bases; junction bases not matched to a gene: 3. Looked up from germline, CDR1 is SEHNR and CDR2 is FQNEAQ (reference sequence). The CDR3 has 15 residues. DNA of the CDR3: TGTGCCAGCAGCTTCGACAGGGGTGCCTACAATGAGCAGTTCTTC. The encoded protein is CASSFDRGAYNEQFF. The complete variable domain, with remaining parts taken from reference TRBV7-9 and TRBJ2-1, reads DTGVSQNPRHKITKRGQNVTFRCDPISEHNRLYWYRQTLGQGPEFLTYFQNEAQLEKSRLLSDRFSAERPKGSFSTLEIQRTEQGDSAMYLCASSFDRGAYNEQFFGPGTRLTVL.